This entry lists 9 T cell receptor beta chains sequenced from one sample in a study of blood T cell repertoires in COVID-19. Profiling relied on immunoSEQ multiplex PCR, and the TCRdb table lists in-frame clones only, not all of them. The table has about 160,000 clones, 80% to 95% seen once. Sequenced input: peripheral blood. These receptors came from a woman aged 50 to 60 with acute or convalescent COVID-19.

This clone was observed a handful of times. The V gene is TRBV19, the J gene TRBJ1-1; possibly TRBD1 for D (5 bases). V shed 0 bases and J shed 0 bases, with 20 bases lying between them. This CDR3 is built from 19 residues. Germline CDR1 and CDR2: LNHDA and SQIVND (reference sequence). The DNA for the CDR3 is TGTGCCAGTAGTATAGATCGAACAGGTGACAGATTTATGAACACTGAAGCTTTCTTT. It translates to CASSIDRTGDRFMNTEAFF. Looking up the rest from reference TRBV19 and TRBJ1-1 gives the full variable domain: DGGITQSPKYLFRKEGQNVTLSCEQNLNHDAMYWYRQDPGQGLRLIYYSQIVNDFQKGDIAEGYSVSREKKESFPLTVTSAQKNPTAFYLCASSIDRTGDRFMNTEAFFGQGTRLTVV.

This clone has only a few counts. The identical CDR3 is also encoded by other nucleotide sequences in the sample. The chain joins TRBV3-1 (or the pseudogene TRBV3-2) to TRBJ1-2, with 9 bases matching TRBD1. The V segment lost 4 bases and the J segment 2 bases; nucleotides outside the gene matches: 2. From germline, CDR1 is LGHDT and CDR2 YNNKEL (reference sequence). The CDR3 runs 14 residues. Here the CDR3 reads CASSPTGGNYGYTF. The CDR3 DNA reads TGTGCCAGCAGCCCCACAGGGGGCAACTATGGCTACACCTTC.

The CDR3 nucleotides read TGTGCCAGCAGTTCGCAGGGGGCGGGACAGAGATTCACCGGGGAGCTGTTTTTT. Translating gives CASSSQGAGQRFTGELFF. The genes are TRBV28 and TRBJ2-2; TRBD1 matches at 8 bases. CDR1 is MDHEN and CDR2 is SYDVKM in the germline V gene. This CDR3 is built from 18 residues. The ends lost 4 bases at V and 4 bases at J; junction bases unmatched: 14.

This chain links TRBV19 with TRBJ2-5; 7 positions agree with TRBD2. CDR1 LNHDA and CDR2 SQIVND come from the germline V gene (reference sequence). V lost 3 bases to trimming and J lost 1 base; unmatched junction nucleotides: 5. This CDR3 is built from 15 residues. The CDR3 DNA reads as TGTGCCAGTAGTATGGGCGGGGGAGTCCAAGAGACCCAGTACTTC. Translated, it gives CASSMGGGVQETQYF.

This clone came up once. The chain couples TRBV30 to TRBJ2-1, with TRBD2 matching over 10 bases. From germline, CDR1 is GTSNPN and CDR2 SVGIG (reference sequence). V lost 4 bases and J lost 0; bases outside the gene matches: 0. The CDR3 sequence is 14 residues long. The CDR3 is CAWTSGSSYNEQFF. CDR3 DNA: TGTGCCTGGACTAGCGGGAGCTCCTACAATGAGCAGTTCTTC.

The gene calls are TRBV6-4 and TRBJ2-5, with TRBD2 identical over 12 bases. This CDR3 is 18 amino acids long. V trimming: 3 bases; J trimming: 4 bases; junction bases outside the gene matches: 12. The germline CDR1 and CDR2 sequences are MRHNA and SNTAGT. CDR3 in amino acids: CASSEAGTSGPRGETQYF. CDR3 bases: TGTGCCAGCAGTGAAGCTGGGACTAGCGGGCCCAGGGGAGAGACCCAGTACTTC.

This chain connects TRBV28 to TRBJ2-3; D unresolved. The ends were cut back, 5 bases at V and 1 base at J, with 16 bases in the middle. CDR1 is MDHEN and CDR2 is SYDVKM in the germline V gene. The CDR3 sequence is 16 residues long. The CDR3 DNA sequence: TGTGCCAGCAGTACGACTTCGCCAGCTGGCACAGATACGCAGTATTTT. This gives the protein CASSTTSPAGTDTQYF.

This clone was seen only a few times. V usage is TRBV12-3 or TRBV12-4 and J usage is TRBJ1-3; D remains ambiguous. Between the trimmed V and J ends, which lost 5 bases and 6 bases, there was a span of 5 bases. CDR3 length: 11 amino acids. The CDR3 sequence: CASSAENTIYF. For the CDR3, the DNA is TGTGCCAGCAGTGCGGAAAACACCATATATTTT.

V usage is TRBV24-1 and J usage is TRBJ2-5; 8 bases are a match to TRBD1. The V and J ends lost 5 bases and 4 bases, in that order; junction bases with no gene match: 11. The CDR3 contains 16 residues. Germline V gene data show CDR1 as KGHDR and CDR2 as SFDVKD. CDR3: CATSGVQGARGETQYF. CDR3 nucleotides: TGTGCCACCAGTGGTGTTCAGGGGGCGCGTGGAGAGACCCAGTACTTC.